Listed below are T cell receptor beta chains from one sample, sequenced in a study of blood T cell repertoires in COVID-19. The table came from immunoSEQ multiplex PCR; TCRdb's copy has only in-frame clones and leaves some out. The sample lists around 60,000 clones, about four fifths occurring once. Sequencing input: peripheral blood. The receptors derive from a human donor in a cohort sampled during active COVID-19. Each CDR3 is given with its conserved first and last residue. Fields, in order: D gene, clone size, J gene, V gene, CDR3 protein, CDR3 DNA. D genes are given only for firm matches. Size is omitted from some rows. Given values are once, few, many or a class for expanded clones.

d_call: NA
clone_size: once
j_call: TRBJ2-5
v_call: TRBV6-4
cdr3_aa: CASSLRRDIETQYF
cdr3_nt: TGTGCCAGCAGTCTCCGCCGGGACATAGAGACCCAGTACTTC

d_call: NA
clone_size: NA
j_call: TRBJ1-5
v_call: TRBV6-1
cdr3_aa: CASSERGQPQHF
cdr3_nt: TGTGCCAGCAGTGAAAGGGGCCAGCCCCAGCATTTT

d_call: NA
clone_size: NA
j_call: TRBJ1-6
v_call: TRBV7-2
cdr3_aa: CASSLAAGKSSPLHF
cdr3_nt: TGTGCCAGCAGCTTAGCGGCCGGGAAATCTTCACCCCTCCACTTT

d_call: NA
clone_size: NA
j_call: TRBJ2-1
v_call: TRBV4-3
cdr3_aa: CASSQDLAVNEQFF
cdr3_nt: TGCGCCAGCAGCCAAGATTTGGCGGTCAATGAGCAGTTCTTC

d_call: TRBD1
clone_size: once
j_call: TRBJ2-7
v_call: TRBV10-1
cdr3_aa: CASSGTGNSGSYEQYF
cdr3_nt: TGCGCCAGCAGTGGGACAGGGAACAGTGGATCCTACGAGCAGTACTTC

d_call: TRBD2
clone_size: NA
j_call: TRBJ2-2
v_call: TRBV4-1
cdr3_aa: CASSQDLPSGRATGELFF
cdr3_nt: TGCGCCAGCAGCCAAGATCTGCCTAGCGGGAGGGCCACCGGGGAGCTGTTTTTT

d_call: NA
clone_size: few
j_call: TRBJ1-5
v_call: TRBV19
cdr3_aa: CASSIVGRGPSNQPQHF
cdr3_nt: TGTGCCAGTAGTATAGTTGGCAGGGGTCCAAGCAATCAGCCCCAGCATTTT

d_call: NA
clone_size: NA
j_call: TRBJ1-4
v_call: TRBV5-1
cdr3_aa: CASSLLVSTNEKLFF
cdr3_nt: TGCGCCAGCAGCTTGCTAGTGTCAACTAATGAAAAACTGTTTTTT

d_call: NA
clone_size: NA
j_call: TRBJ1-1
v_call: TRBV7-9
cdr3_aa: CASSPPRFILNTEAFF
cdr3_nt: TGTGCCAGCAGCCCCCCCAGGTTTATACTGAACACTGAAGCTTTCTTT

d_call: TRBD1
clone_size: NA
j_call: TRBJ2-7
v_call: TRBV11-2
cdr3_aa: CASSLDADRSSEQYF
cdr3_nt: TGTGCCAGCAGCTTAGATGCGGACAGGAGCAGCGAGCAGTACTTC

d_call: TRBD1
clone_size: NA
j_call: TRBJ2-7
v_call: TRBV2
cdr3_aa: CASRADRDRSYEQYF
cdr3_nt: TGTGCCAGCAGAGCCGACAGGGATCGGAGCTACGAGCAGTACTTC

d_call: NA
clone_size: NA
j_call: TRBJ1-6
v_call: TRBV23-1
cdr3_aa: CASSQSTYPGAPLHF
cdr3_nt: TGCGCCAGCAGTCAATCTACCTACCCGGGAGCACCCCTCCACTTT

d_call: TRBD2
clone_size: NA
j_call: TRBJ2-3
v_call: TRBV4-2
cdr3_aa: CASSRQTSGGGDTQYF
cdr3_nt: TGTGCCAGCAGCCGACAGACTAGCGGGGGAGGAGATACGCAGTATTTT

d_call: TRBD2
clone_size: NA
j_call: TRBJ2-1
v_call: TRBV11-2
cdr3_aa: CASSFTLAGRGNEQFF
cdr3_nt: TGTGCCAGCAGCTTCACTCTAGCGGGAAGAGGCAATGAGCAGTTCTTC

d_call: TRBD1
clone_size: NA
j_call: TRBJ1-6
v_call: TRBV28
cdr3_aa: CASGEVGTGPYNSPLHF
cdr3_nt: TGTGCCAGCGGCGAGGTGGGGACAGGCCCATATAATTCACCCCTCCACTTT

d_call: NA
clone_size: NA
j_call: TRBJ1-1
v_call: TRBV11-2
cdr3_aa: CASRGGAVGAFF
cdr3_nt: TGTGCCAGCAGAGGGGGTGCGGTAGGAGCTTTCTTT

d_call: NA
clone_size: NA
j_call: TRBJ1-5
v_call: TRBV7-2
cdr3_aa: CASSLDLSEWQPQHF
cdr3_nt: TGTGCCAGCAGCTTAGATCTTTCGGAGTGGCAGCCCCAGCATTTT

d_call: TRBD1
clone_size: NA
j_call: TRBJ2-7
v_call: TRBV12-5
cdr3_aa: CASGLAGTGVNYEQYF
cdr3_nt: TGTGCTAGTGGTTTGGCCGGGACAGGGGTTAACTACGAGCAGTACTTC

d_call: NA
clone_size: NA
j_call: TRBJ1-4
v_call: TRBV6-5
cdr3_aa: CASRPRGSPGLFF
cdr3_nt: TGTGCCAGCAGACCTAGGGGGTCTCCGGGACTGTTTTTT

d_call: TRBD1
clone_size: once
j_call: TRBJ1-2
v_call: TRBV28
cdr3_aa: CASRSQGVNYGYTF
cdr3_nt: TGTGCCAGCAGGTCACAGGGGGTAAACTATGGCTACACCTTC

d_call: TRBD2
clone_size: NA
j_call: TRBJ2-3
v_call: TRBV7-6
cdr3_aa: CASSPGLAGADTQYF
cdr3_nt: TGTGCCAGCAGCCCGGGACTAGCGGGGGCAGATACGCAGTATTTT

d_call: NA
clone_size: NA
j_call: TRBJ1-1
v_call: TRBV11-2
cdr3_aa: CASSLDQAGRGNTEAFF
cdr3_nt: TGTGCCAGCAGCTTAGATCAGGCGGGCAGGGGGAACACTGAAGCTTTCTTT

d_call: TRBD2
clone_size: NA
j_call: TRBJ2-7
v_call: TRBV13
cdr3_aa: CASSSYGDGLAGNWYEQYF
cdr3_nt: TGTGCCAGCAGCTCATATGGGGATGGACTAGCGGGAAACTGGTACGAGCAGTACTTC

d_call: NA
clone_size: few
j_call: TRBJ1-6
v_call: TRBV5-1
cdr3_aa: CASSLATDSPLHF
cdr3_nt: TGCGCCAGCAGCTTGGCCACAGATTCACCCCTCCACTTT

d_call: TRBD1
clone_size: NA
j_call: TRBJ1-2
v_call: TRBV30
cdr3_aa: CAWSDPQGALRYGYTF
cdr3_nt: TGTGCCTGGAGCGACCCCCAGGGGGCGCTCCGCTATGGCTACACCTTC

d_call: NA
clone_size: NA
j_call: TRBJ1-1
v_call: TRBV6-5
cdr3_aa: CASIRGVTEAFF
cdr3_nt: TGTGCCAGCATTCGGGGAGTAACTGAAGCTTTCTTT